This T cell receptor beta chain was recovered during a study of regulatory and conventional T cells in RAG deficiency. Overall study context: In hypomorphic RAG CID or atypical SCID, autoimmunity is frequently associated.

Study results and caveats: RAG-deficient patients showed markedly lower Shannon entropy and higher Simpson indices than control T-cell subsets. Omenn patients showed >80% Treg-Tconv overlap and shorter CDR3 lengths.

Germline V gene data show CDR1 as LNHDA and CDR2 as SQIVND (reference sequence). Trimming stripped 3 bases from V and 8 bases from J, with 17 bases between. The CDR3 has 15 residues. Conventional CD4+ T cells were sorted from blood as CD25-low CD127-high cells. Patients had RAG deficiency: one SCID, two Omenn, four or five CID/atypical SCID. Method: immunoSEQ multiplex PCR; TCRdb's copy keeps in-frame clones and lacks some. The sample holds roughly 10,000 clones, around 96% seen once. Concerning this clone: Its antigen remains unknown.

The J gene is TRBJ2-4, the V gene TRBV19; the D gene could be TRBD1 or TRBD2 (5 bases each). This TCR derives from a human donor with RAG deficiency presenting as severe combined immunodeficiency. The source material was CD4+ effector T cells sorted from blood. The CDR3, as DNA: TGTGCCAGTAGTATTGGGCCCCCAGGGACGGACATTCAGTACTTC. It encodes CASSIGPPGTDIQYF.